The 9 T cell receptor beta chains listed next were all sequenced from one sample in a study of blood T cells in healthy people across ages (dated by TCRdb to about 2015). The library came from 5' RACE. Sequencing instrument: Illumina HiSeq 2500. The second PCR ran for roughly 7 to 11 cycles and used a J-beta primer mix along with a sample-barcoded 5' primer. The public sequencing data were trimmed at Q25 with fastp and processed into clonotypes with MiXCR by TCRdb, which kept only in-frame beta chains. A single entry per CDR3 protein holds the most common genes and DNA from its merged rows. Present in this sample are some 760,000 distinct CDR3 sequences, 20% to 25% of which were seen just once. The top ten clonotypes cover more than 8.5% of the sample. The same sample was also used in a study of T cells of mothers and their children.

The sequencing sample was made of blood. The receptors come from a boy younger than 18 in good health.

A few counts support this clonotype. The chain carries TRBV19 and TRBJ2-2; 9 bases map to TRBD1. Germline CDR1 reads LNHDA; CDR2 reads SQIVND (reference sequence). With 6 bases clipped from V and 4 bases from J, the junction kept 9 bases outside the gene matches. This CDR3 region has 16 residues. CDR3 in amino acids: CASRTGGLPSTGELFF. The CDR3, as DNA: TGTGCCAGTAGGACAGGGGGACTACCGTCCACCGGGGAGCTGTTTTTT.

This clonotype was found a few times. This chain joins TRBV25-1 and TRBJ1-1; the D is unclear. This CDR3 comprises 13 residues. The germline V and J ends were trimmed by 7 bases and 6 bases, with 15 bases remaining between them. Germline-derived CDR1 and CDR2 are MGHDK and SYGVNS. This CDR3 reads CASTRTGPPEAFF. The CDR3 DNA reads as TGTGCCAGCACCCGGACGGGCCCCCCTGAAGCTTTCTTT.

This clonotype was detected a few times. This sequence joins TRBV2 and TRBJ2-1; 7 nucleotides align to TRBD2. There are 14 residues in the CDR3. Trimming took 3 bases from V and 8 from J; bases not matched to a gene: 7. Germline V CDR1 and CDR2: SNHLY, FYNNEI. CDR3 nucleotides: TGTGCCAGCAGTGAGAGCGGGATTATCTATGAGCAGTTCTTC. Translating it yields CASSESGIIYEQFF.

This clonotype was recorded a few times. The chain links TRBV20-1 to TRBJ1-4; D not resolved. Trimming removed 5 bases at V and 5 bases at J, with 6 bases between. This CDR3 region has 11 residues. CDR1 is DFQATT, CDR2 SNEGSKA, per germline (reference sequence). CDR3 residues: CSAQQNEKLFF. The CDR3 bases are TGCAGTGCTCAGCAGAATGAAAAACTGTTTTTT.

This clonotype was detected only a few times. The chain couples TRBV3-1 to TRBJ2-5, with 9 bases that match TRBD2. This CDR3 contains 13 residues. With V trimmed by 7 bases and J by 3 bases, 3 bases remained unmatched. The germline V gene has CDR1 LGHDT and CDR2 YNNKEL (reference sequence). The CDR3: CASKRLAEETQYF. The CDR3 nucleotides read TGTGCCAGCAAGAGACTAGCGGAAGAGACCCAGTACTTC.

The rearrangement links TRBV7-9 to TRBJ2-5; a weak D match, TRBD1 (6 bases). The CDR3 covers 16 residues. V lost 1 base and J 1 base, leaving 13 bases between the germline ends. Germline lookup yields CDR1 SEHNR and CDR2 FQNEAQ (reference sequence). CDR3 loop: CASSLDREEVQETQYF. The DNA for the CDR3 is TGTGCCAGCAGCTTAGACAGGGAAGAGGTCCAAGAGACCCAGTACTTC.

The gene calls are TRBV6-2 or TRBV6-3 and TRBJ2-5; TRBD2 matches at 10 bases. Judging by the DNA end, TRBJ2-1 fits better; the J call may be wrong. The germline V gene encodes CDR1 MNHEY and CDR2 SVGEGT. The CDR3 contains 12 residues. CDR3: CASNEGLADQFF. In DNA form, the CDR3 reads TGTGCCAGCAACGAAGGACTAGCGGACCAGTTCTTC.

This clonotype was counted only a few times. This sequence joins TRBV7-9 and TRBJ2-1; no reliable D call. The germline V gene encodes CDR1 SEHNR and CDR2 FQNEAQ (reference sequence). The CDR3 length is 15 residues. V shed 3 bases and J shed 0 bases, with 9 bases lying between them. CDR3 amino acids: CASSLVPDSYNEQFF. The CDR3 region has the DNA TGTGCCAGCAGCTTGGTGCCCGACTCCTACAATGAGCAGTTCTTC.

In its sample, this clonotype was seen a few times. This sequence joins TRBV7-9 and TRBJ1-2; a possible D gene is TRBD1 (6 bases). In germline, CDR1 is SEHNR, CDR2 FQNEAQ (reference sequence). This CDR3 is built from 17 residues. Between the trimmed V and J ends, which lost 5 bases and 6 bases, there was a span of 25 bases. The CDR3: CASSRGGQGPTHDGYTF. CDR3 DNA sequence: TGTGCCAGCAGCCGTGGGGGGCAGGGCCCCACTCATGATGGCTACACCTTC. The full variable domain, with the rest looked up from reference TRBV7-9 and TRBJ1-2, is DTGVSQNPRHKITKRGQNVTFRCDPISEHNRLYWYRQTLGQGPEFLTYFQNEAQLEKSRLLSDRFSAERPKGSFSTLEIQRTEQGDSAMYLCASSRGGQGPTHDGYTFGSGTRLTVV.